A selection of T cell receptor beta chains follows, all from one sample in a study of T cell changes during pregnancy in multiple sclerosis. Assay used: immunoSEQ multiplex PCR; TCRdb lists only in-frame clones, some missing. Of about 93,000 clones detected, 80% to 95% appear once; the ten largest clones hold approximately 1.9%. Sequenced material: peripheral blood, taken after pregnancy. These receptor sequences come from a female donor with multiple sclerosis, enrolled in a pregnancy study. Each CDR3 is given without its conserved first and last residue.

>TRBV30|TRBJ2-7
ATPGQAYEQY
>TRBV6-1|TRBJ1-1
ASRGQDLEAF
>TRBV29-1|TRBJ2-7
SVGGQVTYEQY
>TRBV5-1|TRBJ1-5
ASSLGGGNQPQH
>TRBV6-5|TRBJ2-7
ASSYSRGGYEQY
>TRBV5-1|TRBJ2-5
ASSTAYLRGAWETQY
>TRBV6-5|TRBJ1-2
ASRSGGVNGYT
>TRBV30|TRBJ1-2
AWVGAVYSYT
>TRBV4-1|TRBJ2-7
ASSHLVRGKFNEQY
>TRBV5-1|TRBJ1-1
ASSPSRGPNTEAF
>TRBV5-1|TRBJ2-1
ASSPGTSGPNEQF
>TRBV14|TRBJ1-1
ASSQVMNTEAF
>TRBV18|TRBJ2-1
ASSPPSSGEQF
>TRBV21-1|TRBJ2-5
ASSKVAGGQETQY
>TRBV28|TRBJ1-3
ASSTGLLSGNTIY
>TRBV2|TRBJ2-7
ASSRDRGAYEQY
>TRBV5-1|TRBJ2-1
ASTEVHAGRAHNEQF
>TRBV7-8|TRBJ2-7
ASSARTGTEY
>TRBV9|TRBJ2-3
ASSVALWDRANTDTQY
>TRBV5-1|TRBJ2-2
ASSQTGGTGELF
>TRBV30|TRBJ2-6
AWSLTGGASGANVLT
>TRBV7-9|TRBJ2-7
ASSPTLIYEQY
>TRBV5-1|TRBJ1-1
ASSSLRNTEAF
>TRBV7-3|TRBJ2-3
ASSPGTLTDTQY
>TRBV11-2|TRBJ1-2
ASSLGQSLYGYT
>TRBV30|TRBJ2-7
AWNTGTYEQY
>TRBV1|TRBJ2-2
TSSQDGTSGPSTGELF
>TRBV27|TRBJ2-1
ASSASTGGYNEQF
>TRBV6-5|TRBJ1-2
ASSSPRQAYGYT
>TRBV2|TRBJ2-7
ASSPGGGGAISYEQY
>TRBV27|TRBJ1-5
ASSLVAGLQPQH
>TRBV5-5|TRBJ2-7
ASSTSGQAYEQY
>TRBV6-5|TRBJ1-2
ASTSTAGGYT
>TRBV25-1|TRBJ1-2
ASSPTLADGYT
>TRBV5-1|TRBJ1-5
ASSLNGGSNQPQH
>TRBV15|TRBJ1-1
ATSRPTGSNTEAF
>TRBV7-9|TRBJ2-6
ASTELSGANVLT
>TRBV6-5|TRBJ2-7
ASSYSLSKVSYEQY
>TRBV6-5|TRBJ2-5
ASSSDWTGRETQY
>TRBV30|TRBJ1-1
AWSRQVDTEAF
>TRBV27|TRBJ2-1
ASSLRPAGGAIGGQF
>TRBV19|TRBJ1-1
ASSMTGTGLGNTEAF
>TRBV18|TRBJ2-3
ASSPGGTDTQY